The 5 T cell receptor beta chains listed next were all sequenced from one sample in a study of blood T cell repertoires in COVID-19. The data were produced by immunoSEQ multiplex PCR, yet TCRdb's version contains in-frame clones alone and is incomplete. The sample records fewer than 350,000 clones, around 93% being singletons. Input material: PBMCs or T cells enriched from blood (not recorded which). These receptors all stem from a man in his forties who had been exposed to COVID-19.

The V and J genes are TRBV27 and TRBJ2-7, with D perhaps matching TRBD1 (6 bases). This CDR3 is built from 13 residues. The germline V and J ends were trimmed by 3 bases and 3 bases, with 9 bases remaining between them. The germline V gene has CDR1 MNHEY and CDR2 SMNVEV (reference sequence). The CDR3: CASSFGQYYEQYF. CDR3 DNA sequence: TGTGCCAGCAGTTTTGGACAGTACTACGAGCAGTACTTC.

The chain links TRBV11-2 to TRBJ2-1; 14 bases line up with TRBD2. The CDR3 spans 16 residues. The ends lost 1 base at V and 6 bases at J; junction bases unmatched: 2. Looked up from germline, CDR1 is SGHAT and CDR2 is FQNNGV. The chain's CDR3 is CASSLVGLAGVNEQFF. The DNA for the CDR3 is TGTGCCAGCAGCTTAGTGGGACTAGCGGGAGTCAATGAGCAGTTCTTC.

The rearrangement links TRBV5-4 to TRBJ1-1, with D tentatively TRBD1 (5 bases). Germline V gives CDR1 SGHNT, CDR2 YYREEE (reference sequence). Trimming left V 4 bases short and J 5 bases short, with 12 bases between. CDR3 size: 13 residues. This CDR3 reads CASSPDIETEAFF. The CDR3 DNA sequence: TGTGCCAGCAGCCCGGACATCGAGACTGAAGCTTTCTTT. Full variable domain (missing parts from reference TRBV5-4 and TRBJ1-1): ETGVTQSPTHLIKTRGQQVTLRCSSQSGHNTVSWYQQALGQGPQFIFQYYREEENGRGNFPPRFSGLQFPNYSSELNVNALELDDSALYLCASSPDIETEAFFGQGTRLTVV.

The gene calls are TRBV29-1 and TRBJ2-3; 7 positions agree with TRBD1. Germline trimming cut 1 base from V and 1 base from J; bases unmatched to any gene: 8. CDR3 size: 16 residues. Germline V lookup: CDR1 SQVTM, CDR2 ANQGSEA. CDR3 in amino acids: CSVEAHQGGGTDTQYF. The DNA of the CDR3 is TGCAGCGTTGAAGCTCACCAAGGGGGCGGCACAGATACGCAGTATTTT.

DNA of the CDR3: TGTGCCAGCAGTTACCAGGGGCGAGAAGGCTACACCTTC. Translating it yields CASSYQGREGYTF. The V call is TRBV12-3 or TRBV12-4, the J call TRBJ1-2; D possibly corresponds to TRBD1 (6 bases). Trimming left V 4 bases short and J 8 bases short, with 14 bases between. CDR3 length equals 13 residues.